This T cell receptor beta chain was sequenced for a study of T-cell reconstitution after alpha-beta-depleted transplantation in children. As it was prepared, the TCRbeta library received unique molecular identifiers. TCRdb re-called the PCR reads with MiXCR, one entry per CDR3 protein. Found here are more than 150,000 distinct CDR3 sequences, more than 6.5% of them singletons; the top ten hold roughly 3%. In this sample, this clonotype turned up many times. Germline assignment: CDR1 MGHDK and CDR2 SYGVNS. Trimming took 3 bases from V and 9 from J; bases not matched to a gene: 6. The CDR3 is 13 amino acids.

Specimen: PBMCs from the stem cell graft donor, collected from the stem cell graft. The source is a human donor who donated a stem cell graft to a child with Wiskott-Aldrich syndrome. J is TRBJ1-2 and V is TRBV25-1; TRBD1 matches at 8 bases. The CDR3 DNA reads as TGTGCCAGCAGTGATGGGACAGGCTGGCGCTACACCTTC. Translation: CASSDGTGWRYTF.